The rows below give T cell receptor beta chains drawn from one sample of a study of cytomegalovirus exposure and HLA in healthy donors. Some clones are missing from TCRdb's copy, which holds only in-frame ones; the method was immunoSEQ multiplex PCR. The sample holds 65,000 to 95,000 clones. The sequenced sample consisted of PBMCs. The source is a man aged 25-45 years in good health and CMV-seronegative. The CDR3 runs from the conserved cysteine through the conserved F or W. Fields, in order: J gene, D gene, V gene, CDR3 protein. A D gene is named only where the DNA matches it firmly.

TRBJ2-2 - TRBV7-9 CVIDARENTGELFF
TRBJ1-2 TRBD1 TRBV6-9 CASSIRDRETEYGYTF
TRBJ1-1 TRBD1 TRBV7-2 CASSRDRGRDEAFF
TRBJ1-2 - TRBV5-1 CASRAGNTNYGYTF
TRBJ2-2 TRBD1 TRBV6-5 CASGIWDRETGELFF
TRBJ2-7 TRBD1 TRBV13 CASSPGTGEAYEQYF
TRBJ1-1 - TRBV7-6 CASSLESVNTEAFF
TRBJ2-7 - TRBV6-6 CAGGRQGLNEQYF
TRBJ2-5 - TRBV4-3 CASSQESGETQYF
TRBJ2-2 - TRBV2 CASSEALMAGRSPGELFF
TRBJ2-7 TRBD1 TRBV11-2 CASSAAGTGNPEQYF
TRBJ1-2 - TRBV10-3 CAALGGRGYTF
TRBJ1-5 TRBD1 TRBV4-1 CASSSGQGDQPQHF
TRBJ2-1 - TRBV2 CASSFTTRTEQFF
TRBJ2-5 TRBD2 TRBV4-1 CASSQGITSGYQETQYF
TRBJ2-7 TRBD1 TRBV5-1 CASRRFPGQGKSSLSYEQYF
TRBJ2-3 TRBD2 TRBV19 CASSIVRTSGPDTQYF
TRBJ2-2 - TRBV6-1 CASSETPGVAGELFF
TRBJ2-1 - TRBV7-9 CASSLFMNEQFF
TRBJ1-2 - TRBV6-5 CASTPGIANYGYTF
TRBJ1-5 TRBD1 TRBV30 CAWTSGGGQPQHF
TRBJ1-2 TRBD1 TRBV2 CASSQQGARYGYTF
TRBJ1-2 - TRBV6-5 CASSAGSGVGGYTF
TRBJ2-1 - TRBV5-1 CASSQPGLLYNEQFF
TRBJ1-5 - TRBV19 CASSRLRKESSYQPQHF
TRBJ2-7 - TRBV19 CASSPVGLSYEQYF
TRBJ2-7 - TRBV28 CASSLGDYREKQYF
TRBJ1-2 - TRBV7-9 CASSLESREHKNYGYTF
TRBJ2-7 - TRBV23-1 CASSQFDSPYEQYF
TRBJ2-7 - TRBV19 CASSSTGTHEQYF
TRBJ2-7 - TRBV6-1 CASLEPMIYEQYF
TRBJ2-1 TRBD2 TRBV10-3 CAISERLAGVKNEQFF
TRBJ2-2 - TRBV11-2 CASSFRLLTNTGELFF
TRBJ1-1 - TRBV5-1 CASSLRMAGFDTEAFF
TRBJ2-5 - TRBV27 CASSFYGGETQYF
TRBJ1-2 TRBD1 TRBV7-8 CASSFRRGPIEGYTF
TRBJ2-1 TRBD1 TRBV7-9 CASSFQGAYNEQFF
TRBJ1-5 TRBD1 TRBV6-5 CASSRDRGNQPQHF
TRBJ2-4 - TRBV5-6 CASSLAGRTAAKNIQYF
TRBJ1-1 - TRBV29-1 CSVLIGSTEAFF
TRBJ1-4 TRBD1 TRBV6-5 CASSSTGTGSEKLFF
TRBJ2-7 - TRBV25-1 CASSFEGTYEQYF
TRBJ1-2 - TRBV7-3 CASAGDRRYGYTF
TRBJ2-3 - TRBV4-2 CASSQDPVGTDTQYF
TRBJ2-2 - TRBV10-2 CASSVVRSAGGELFF
TRBJ1-1 - TRBV10-3 CAISEARRGTEAFF
TRBJ1-3 - TRBV18 CASSPVVSSGNTIYF
TRBJ1-2 - TRBV6-1 CASSPAGLSPGATF
TRBJ2-1 TRBD2 TRBV11-2 CASSFNTGLGLYNEQFF
TRBJ2-3 - TRBV18 CASSPPGWHFPSSTDTQYF
TRBJ2-6 TRBD1 TRBV14 CAPSQVSGGVSGANVLTF
TRBJ2-5 - TRBV19 CASGQGPSRGVETQYF